Below are 16 T cell receptor beta chains sequenced from a single sample in a study of T cell changes during pregnancy in multiple sclerosis. TCRdb keeps only in-frame clones here, not all; method: immunoSEQ multiplex PCR. The sample holds approximately 38,000 clones, approximately 94% seen once. Sequenced material: peripheral blood, taken in the third trimester of pregnancy. The origin of the receptors is a female donor with multiple sclerosis, enrolled in a pregnancy study.

The chain uses TRBV27 and TRBJ2-1, with D possibly being TRBD1 (6 bases). The germline V gene encodes CDR1 MNHEY and CDR2 SMNVEV (reference sequence). CDR3 size: 15 residues. Trimming took 2 bases from V and 9 from J, leaving 17 bases between them. Written as DNA, the CDR3 is TGTGCCAGCAGTTTAACAGGGCTTAGGTTTGGTGAGCAGTTCTTC. Amino acids: CASSLTGLRFGEQFF.

The chain links TRBV7-9 to TRBJ1-4; D perhaps matches TRBD1 (5 bases). The CDR3 is 10 residues long. Trimming left V 8 bases short and J 11 bases short, with 9 bases between. Germline lookup yields CDR1 SEHNR and CDR2 FQNEAQ (reference sequence). The CDR3 region has the DNA TGTGCCAGCCGCGGGGGGAAACTGTTTTTT. This translates into CASRGGKLFF.

The chain employs TRBV30 and TRBJ1-5; TRBD1 agrees at 7 bases. Germline V lookup: CDR1 GTSNPN, CDR2 SVGIG (reference sequence). V gave up 1 base and J gave up 4 bases; unmatched junction bases: 1. CDR3 length: 13 amino acids. DNA for the CDR3: TGTGCCTGGAGTGACAGGGGTAATCAGCCCCAGCATTTT. Translated, it gives CAWSDRGNQPQHF.

The rearrangement links TRBV19 to TRBJ2-7; 7 nucleotides agree with TRBD1. CDR3 length equals 17 residues. Germline V gene sequence: CDR1 LNHDA, CDR2 SQIVND (reference sequence). The trim removed 4 bases at V and 4 bases at J, leaving 16 bases unmatched. The CDR3 loop is CASSRTPEQGPAYEQYF. The CDR3 coding sequence is TGTGCCAGTAGTAGGACACCGGAACAGGGGCCAGCTTACGAGCAGTACTTC.

The chain has TRBV7-2 and TRBJ2-1, with TRBD2 as a possible D gene (6 bases). CDR1 SGHTA and CDR2 FQGNSA come from the germline V gene. This CDR3 spans 14 amino acids. The V and J ends lost 5 bases and 12 bases respectively, with 20 bases between them. The CDR3 region is CASSGRDYLSGQFF. The CDR3 DNA reads TGTGCCAGCAGCGGGCGGGATTATTTAAGTGGGCAGTTCTTC.

This clone appeared a single time. V and J are TRBV4-3 and TRBJ2-7; D possibly corresponds to TRBD2 (6 bases). This CDR3 has 14 residues. V lost 4 bases to trimming and J lost 6 bases, with 16 bases between them. The germline V gene has CDR1 LGHNA and CDR2 YSLEER. The DNA of the CDR3 is TGCGCCAGCAGCCTGAGGCTCCAAGCGGGCGAGCAGTACTTC. It encodes CASSLRLQAGEQYF.

The rearrangement links TRBV5-1 to TRBJ1-5; D is undetermined. The germline V gene encodes CDR1 SGHRS and CDR2 YFSETQ. The germline V and J ends were trimmed by 4 bases and 0 bases, with 11 bases remaining between them. This CDR3 spans 15 amino acids. In nucleotides, the CDR3 is TGCGCCAGCAGCCCGAGCGGGAATAGCAATCAGCCCCAGCATTTT. Amino acids: CASSPSGNSNQPQHF.

This chain links TRBV29-1 with TRBJ2-3; 9 bases are shared with TRBD2. V trimming: 7 bases; J trimming: 3 bases; junction bases outside the gene matches: 11. Germline CDR1 is SQVTM and CDR2 is ANQGSEA. The CDR3 contains 15 residues. The CDR3 nucleotides read TGCAGCGGATGTTTAGCGGGAGTTCTAACAGATACGCAGTATTTT. Translated: CSGCLAGVLTDTQYF.

The chain couples TRBV5-4 to TRBJ2-1, with 14 bases matching TRBD2. CDR1 SGHNT and CDR2 YYREEE come from the germline V gene (reference sequence). V lost 5 bases to trimming and J lost 5 bases; unmatched junction nucleotides: 3. The CDR3 is made up of 15 amino acids. CDR3 coding DNA: TGTGCCAGCAGGCAGGGACTAGCGGGAGACAATGAGCAGTTCTTC. Amino acid sequence: CASRQGLAGDNEQFF.

CDR3: CASSQAGHKAYEQYF. The CDR3 region has the DNA TGCGCCAGCAGCCAGGCGGGGCACAAAGCCTACGAGCAGTACTTC. The chain joins TRBV4-3 to TRBJ2-7; a possible D gene is TRBD2 (6 bases). Trimming stripped 3 bases from V and 2 bases from J, with 14 bases between. The length of the CDR3 is 15 residues. Per germline, CDR1 LGHNA and CDR2 YSLEER.

The gene calls are TRBV9 and TRBJ1-3, with a weak D call TRBD1 (6 bases). The V end was cut by 0 bases, the J end by 2 bases, with 15 bases between. The CDR3 is made up of 17 amino acids. Germline assignment: CDR1 SGDLS and CDR2 YYNGEE. The CDR3 region is CASSVAGQKDAGNTIYF. CDR3 coding DNA: TGTGCCAGCAGCGTAGCGGGACAAAAGGACGCTGGAAACACCATATATTTT.

The chain carries TRBV2 and TRBJ2-2, with D perhaps TRBD1 (5 bases). CDR3 size: 15 residues. CDR1 and CDR2 from the germline V gene are SNHLY and FYNNEI. The V gene lost 2 bases and the J gene lost 1 base, with 8 bases spanning the gap. CDR3 nucleotides: TGTGCCAGCAGTGAACAGGGCCAGAACACCGGGGAGCTGTTTTTT. Translated: CASSEQGQNTGELFF.

This rearrangement joins TRBV5-6 to TRBJ2-7; 7 bases are a match to TRBD1. The junction had 12 bases not matched to a gene; V was cut back by 4 bases and J by 2 bases. Per the germline V gene, CDR1 is SGHDT and CDR2 is YYEEEE. The CDR3 totals 16 residues. DNA of the CDR3: TGTGCCAGCAGCCCGGCCGCCGGGACAGTTACCTACGAGCAGTACTTC. It encodes CASSPAAGTVTYEQYF.

V is TRBV7-6 and J is TRBJ2-3; 8 nucleotides match TRBD1. In germline, CDR1 is SGHVS, CDR2 FNYEAQ. Trimming took 5 bases from V and 1 from J; bases not matched to a gene: 5. This CDR3 spans 15 amino acids. Here the CDR3 DNA reads TGTGCCAGCAGCCCTTCGGGACAGGGCACAGATACGCAGTATTTT. Its translation: CASSPSGQGTDTQYF.

This chain connects TRBV10-3 to TRBJ1-3, with D possibly being TRBD1 (5 bases). Between the trimmed V and J ends, which lost 2 bases and 0 bases, there was a span of 8 bases. Per the germline V gene, CDR1 is ENHRY and CDR2 is SYGVKD. This CDR3 has 15 amino acids. The CDR3 spells CAISEGGFSGNTIYF. In nucleotides, the CDR3 is TGTGCCATCAGTGAGGGGGGGTTCTCTGGAAACACCATATATTTT.

The chain has TRBV29-1 and TRBJ2-5; possibly TRBD2 for D (5 bases). CDR3 length: 12 residues. V shed 5 bases and J shed 4 bases, with 11 bases lying between them. In germline, CDR1 is SQVTM, CDR2 ANQGSEA. This chain's CDR3 is CSVRPAGETQYF. The CDR3 region has the DNA TGCAGCGTTAGACCTGCGGGAGAGACCCAGTACTTC.